This TCR beta chain was profiled in a study of preoperative IRX-2 immunotherapy in early breast cancer. Clones were read by immunoSEQ multiplex PCR, and TCRdb kept only the in-frame ones, dropping some. The sample contains 35,000 to 45,000 clones, 60% to 85% of which appear only once. Treatment reported: preoperative locoregional IRX-2 cytokine immunotherapy. Trimming stripped 6 bases from V and 0 bases from J, with 14 bases between. From germline, CDR1 is MNHGY and CDR2 SAAAGT. The CDR3 is 15 residues long. Here the sequenced sample was tumor tissue, taken after IRX-2 immunotherapy. This chain joins TRBV6-8 and TRBJ1-2; tentative D call: TRBD1 (6 bases). This TCR derives from a human donor with breast cancer. CDR3 region: CASSRYRDANYGYTF. The CDR3 nucleotides read TGTGCCAGCAGCCGATACAGGGACGCTAACTATGGCTACACCTTC.